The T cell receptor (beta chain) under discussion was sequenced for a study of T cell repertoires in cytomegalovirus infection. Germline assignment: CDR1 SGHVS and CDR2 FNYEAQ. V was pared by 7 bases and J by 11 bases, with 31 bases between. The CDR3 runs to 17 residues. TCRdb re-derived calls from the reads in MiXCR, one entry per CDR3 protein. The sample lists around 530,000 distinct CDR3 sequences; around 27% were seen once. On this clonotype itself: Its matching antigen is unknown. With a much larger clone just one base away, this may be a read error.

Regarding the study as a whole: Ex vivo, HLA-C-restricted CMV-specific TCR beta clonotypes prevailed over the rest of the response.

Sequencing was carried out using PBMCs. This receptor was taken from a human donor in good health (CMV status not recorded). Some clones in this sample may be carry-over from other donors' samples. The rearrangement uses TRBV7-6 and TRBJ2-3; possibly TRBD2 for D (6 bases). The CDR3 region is CASTPEAEGPKPGMQYF. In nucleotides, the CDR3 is TGTGCCAGCACCCCAGAGGCGGAGGGGCCTAAGCCTGGAATGCAGTATTTT. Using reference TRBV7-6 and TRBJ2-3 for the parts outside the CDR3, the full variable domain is GAGVSQSPRYKVTKRGQDVALRCDPISGHVSLYWYRQALGQGPEFLTYFNYEAQQDKSGLPNDRFSAERPEGSISTLTIQRTEQRDSAMYRCASTPEAEGPKPGMQYFGPGTRLTVL.